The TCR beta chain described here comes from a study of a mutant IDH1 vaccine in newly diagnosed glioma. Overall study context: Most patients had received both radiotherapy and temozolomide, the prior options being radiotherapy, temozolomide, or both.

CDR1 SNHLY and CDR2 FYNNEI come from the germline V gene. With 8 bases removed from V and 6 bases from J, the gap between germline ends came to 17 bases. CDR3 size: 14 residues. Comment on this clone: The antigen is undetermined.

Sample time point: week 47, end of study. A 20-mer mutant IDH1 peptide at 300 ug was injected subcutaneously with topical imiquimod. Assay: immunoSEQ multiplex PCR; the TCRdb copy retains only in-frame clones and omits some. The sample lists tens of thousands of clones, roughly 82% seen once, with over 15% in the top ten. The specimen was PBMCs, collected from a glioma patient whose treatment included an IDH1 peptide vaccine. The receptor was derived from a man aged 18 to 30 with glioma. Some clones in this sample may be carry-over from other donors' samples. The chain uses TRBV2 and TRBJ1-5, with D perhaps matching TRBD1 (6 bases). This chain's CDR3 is CASDTPGGAQPQHF. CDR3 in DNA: TGTGCCAGCGATACTCCTGGGGGGGCTCAGCCCCAGCATTTT.